This T cell receptor (beta chain) stems from a study of PD-1 blockade in mismatch repair-deficient tumors. Overall study: All were previously treated, progressing patients with about twelve mismatch repair-deficient cancer types.

Overall study results and limits: Rapid post-treatment expansion, then contraction, generally preceding radiologic response, marked tumor-resident clones.

This clone came up a few times. Its cognate antigen is unknown. Sequencing was performed with immunoSEQ multiplex PCR; in TCRdb, only in-frame clones are kept and a portion is missing. The table lists tens of thousands of clones, roughly 80% of them singletons. PCR or immunohistochemistry showed mismatch repair deficiency in every enrolled patient. A few pembrolizumab responders had their TCRs sequenced. Germline V gene sequence: CDR1 SGHDN, CDR2 FVKESK. Trimming pared 1 base from V and 6 bases from J, leaving 13 bases between. This CDR3 region has 14 residues. The V gene is TRBV14, the J gene TRBJ2-7; D unresolved. The source material was peripheral blood, sampled 4 weeks after starting pembrolizumab. The sequence came from an adult with mismatch repair-deficient cancer. The CDR3 coding sequence is TGTGCCAGCAGCCAAGGTACGATAACCGGCGAGCAGTACTTC. Amino acid sequence: CASSQGTITGEQYF. Full variable domain (rest looked up from reference TRBV14 and TRBJ2-7): EAGVTQFPSHSVIEKGQTVTLRCDPISGHDNLYWYRRVMGKEIKFLLHFVKESKQDESGMPNNRFLAERTGGTYSTLKVQPAELEDSGVYFCASSQGTITGEQYFGPGTRLTVT.